This T cell receptor (beta chain) was captured in a study of T cell clonotyping in hematopoietic cell transplantation. Libraries were prepared by immunoSEQ multiplex PCR; TCRdb keeps only in-frame clonotypes and omits some of them. The sample lists more than 15,000 clones; over 75% were seen once. V dropped 5 bases and J dropped 9; count of bases not matched to a gene: 8. The CDR3 is made up of 14 amino acids. CDR1 and CDR2 (germline): SGHAT, FQNNGV. The chain recombines TRBV11-2 with TRBJ2-1, with 9 bases lining up with TRBD2. The TCR was taken from a woman between 40 and 50 years old in good health. Some clones in this sample may be carry-over from other donors' samples. Specimen: peripheral blood mononuclear cells. The CDR3 DNA follows: TGTGCCAGCAGCGCGGGGGGGCCGGAATCTGAGCAGTTCTTC. Its translation is CASSAGGPESEQFF.